Listed below are T cell receptor beta chains from one sample, sequenced in a study of T-cell reconstitution after alpha-beta-depleted transplantation in children. TCRdb passed the PCR reads through MiXCR, listing each CDR3 protein once. Of about 540,000 distinct CDR3 sequences listed, approximately 20% are singletons. This specimen consisted of PBMCs from the stem cell graft donor, obtained from the stem cell graft. The receptors originated from a human donor who donated a stem cell graft to a child with acute lymphoblastic leukemia. Both conserved end residues are part of each CDR3. The order of the fields is V gene, J gene, clone size, D gene, CDR3 protein, CDR3 DNA. D genes are given only for firm matches. Clone sizes are given selectively: once, few, many, or a class where the clone is expanded.

>TRBV24-1|TRBJ2-1|.|.
CATSVARGSYNEQFF
TGTGCCACCAGTGTTGCCAGGGGCTCCTACAATGAGCAGTTCTTC
>TRBV6-1|TRBJ2-7|.|.
CASTTDRYEQYF
TGTGCCAGCACCACGGATAGGTACGAGCAGTACTTC
>TRBV12-3/TRBV12-4|TRBJ2-1|.|TRBD2
CASRGWEGPYNEQFF
TGTGCCAGCAGAGGTTGGGAGGGGCCATACAATGAGCAGTTCTTC
>TRBV6-1|TRBJ2-1|.|TRBD1
CASSPLGTGENEQFF
TGTGCCAGCAGTCCCCTCGGGACAGGGGAAAATGAGCAGTTCTTC
>TRBV27|TRBJ2-7|few|TRBD1
CASSFHGTEYEQYF
TGTGCCAGCAGTTTCCACGGGACAGAATACGAGCAGTACTTC
>TRBV7-2|TRBJ2-3|few|TRBD2
CASSLARGAGGPVDTQYF
TGTGCCAGCAGCTTAGCGAGAGGGGCGGGAGGGCCGGTTGATACGCAGTATTTT
>TRBV5-5|TRBJ2-3|few|.
CASSLQGGTPDTQYF
TGTGCCAGCAGCCTTCAAGGTGGGACCCCAGATACGCAGTATTTT
>TRBV6-1|TRBJ1-1|.|.
CAGREPNTEAFF
TGTGCCGGCCGAGAACCGAACACTGAAGCTTTCTTT
>TRBV5-1|TRBJ2-7|few|.
CASSLEQLYEQYF
TGCGCCAGCAGCTTGGAACAGCTCTACGAGCAGTACTTC
>TRBV6-5|TRBJ2-1|.|.
CASSYTWYNEQFF
TGTGCCAGCAGTTACACGTGGTACAATGAGCAGTTCTTC
>TRBV9|TRBJ2-5|.|.
CASTGHPDGTQYF
TGTGCCAGCACTGGACATCCTGACGGGACCCAGTACTTC
>TRBV19|TRBJ2-7|.|.
CASSTGTGRPYEQYF
TGTGCCAGTAGTACCGGGACGGGGCGACCCTACGAGCAGTACTTC
>TRBV7-3|TRBJ1-1|.|.
CASSPTGSTEAFF
TGTGCCAGCAGCCCTACAGGGAGCACTGAAGCTTTCTTT
>TRBV12-3/TRBV12-4|TRBJ2-5|.|.
CASSAGQETQYF
TGTGCCAGCAGCGCAGGGCAAGAGACCCAGTACTTC
>TRBV30|TRBJ1-4|.|.
CAWTGHLEKLFF
TGTGCCTGGACGGGACATCTTGAAAAACTGTTTTTT
>TRBV5-1|TRBJ2-1|.|TRBD1
CASSRGRDRILNEQFF
TGCGCCAGCAGCCGCGGACGGGACAGGATTCTCAATGAGCAGTTCTTC
>TRBV4-1|TRBJ2-7|.|.
CASSHLQGLRREQYF
TGCGCCAGCAGCCATCTACAGGGTCTCCGCCGGGAGCAGTACTTC
>TRBV12-3/TRBV12-4|TRBJ1-1|few|TRBD1
CASSLVAGVNRDRGLGEAFF
TGTGCCAGCAGTTTAGTGGCAGGAGTGAACCGGGACAGGGGGCTTGGTGAAGCTTTCTTT
>TRBV2|TRBJ2-7|few|TRBD2
CASSLKLAGVGYEQYF
TGTGCCAGCAGTCTTAAACTAGCGGGAGTTGGGTACGAGCAGTACTTC
>TRBV5-4|TRBJ2-2|.|.
CASSLASGGAGELFF
TGTGCCAGCAGCTTGGCCAGCGGAGGGGCCGGGGAGCTGTTTTTT
>TRBV30|TRBJ1-5|.|TRBD1
CAWSYVQGVGQPQHF
TGTGCCTGGAGTTACGTTCAGGGGGTTGGACAGCCCCAGCATTTT
>TRBV7-8|TRBJ1-5|.|TRBD1
CASSLSARGGGQPQHF
TGTGCCAGCAGCTTATCTGCCAGGGGGGGGGGTCAGCCCCAGCATTTT
>TRBV12-3/TRBV12-4|TRBJ2-7|.|TRBD1
CASRRQGAFYEQYF
TGTGCCAGCAGAAGACAGGGGGCGTTTTACGAGCAGTACTTC
>TRBV5-5|TRBJ1-2|few|.
CASSLAGGSYGYTF
TGTGCCAGCAGCTTGGCCGGAGGGTCGTATGGCTACACCTTC
>TRBV18|TRBJ2-7|few|TRBD1
CASSRQGVQYEQYF
TGTGCCAGCTCACGGCAGGGGGTTCAGTACGAGCAGTACTTC
>TRBV12-3/TRBV12-4|TRBJ1-5|few|.
CASIRGPQHF
TGTGCCAGCATCAGGGGGCCCCAGCATTTT
>TRBV5-1|TRBJ2-7|few|TRBD2
CASSLGRLAEYYEQYF
TGCGCCAGCAGCTTGGGGAGACTAGCGGAGTATTACGAGCAGTACTTC
>TRBV30|TRBJ2-7|few|.
CAWSVGTYEQYF
TGTGCCTGGAGTGTAGGGACGTACGAGCAGTACTTC
>TRBV7-9|TRBJ2-1|few|.
CASSLDGLRQIFEQFF
TGTGCCAGCAGCTTAGATGGACTACGGCAAATTTTTGAGCAGTTCTTC
>TRBV15|TRBJ2-3|few|TRBD2
CATSRYSGTGTDTQYF
TGTGCCACCAGCCGATATAGCGGGACTGGGACAGATACGCAGTATTTT
>TRBV14|TRBJ1-4|.|.
CASSFHARRGEYEKLFF
TGTGCCAGCAGCTTTCATGCACGCAGGGGCGAATATGAAAAACTGTTTTTT
>TRBV27|TRBJ2-3|few|.
CASKRLDASTDTQYF
TGTGCCAGCAAACGACTGGACGCGAGCACAGATACGCAGTATTTT
>TRBV25-1|TRBJ1-1|.|.
CASSKADRGKENTEAFF
TGTGCCAGCTCAAAGGCCGATAGGGGGAAGGAGAACACTGAAGCTTTCTTT
>TRBV7-9|TRBJ2-7|.|.
CASSLPGRGGYEQYF
TGTGCCAGCAGTTTACCGGGCAGGGGGGGCTACGAGCAGTACTTC
>TRBV15|TRBJ2-3|few|.
CATSRGGRTDTQYF
TGTGCCACCAGCAGAGGAGGGCGCACAGATACGCAGTATTTT
>TRBV28|TRBJ2-7|.|.
CASSFHRPGDLEQYF
TGTGCCAGCAGTTTTCATCGTCCCGGGGACCTGGAGCAGTACTTC
>TRBV5-1|TRBJ2-7|many|.
CASSLWGYEQYF
TGTGCCAGCAGCTTATGGGGCTACGAGCAGTACTTC
>TRBV7-9|TRBJ2-7|few|.
CASSLASVSYEQYF
TGTGCCAGCAGCTTAGCGTCTGTCAGCTACGAGCAGTACTTC
>TRBV9|TRBJ2-1|many|.
CASSPSSTYNEQFF
TGTGCCAGCAGCCCTAGTAGTACCTACAATGAGCAGTTCTTC
>TRBV12-3/TRBV12-4|TRBJ2-7|few|.
CASSLAGSGSYEQYF
TGTGCCAGCAGTTTAGCGGGCAGCGGAAGCTACGAGCAGTACTTC
>TRBV6-5|TRBJ1-2|.|.
CASSYSDNYGYTF
TGTGCCAGCAGTTACTCAGACAACTATGGCTACACCTTC
>TRBV5-5|TRBJ1-1|few|.
CASSLSKVQATEAFF
TGTGCCAGCAGCTTGTCTAAGGTCCAGGCCACTGAAGCTTTCTTT
>TRBV27|TRBJ1-4|.|.
CASSFQGPYEKLFF
TGTGCCAGCAGTTTCCAGGGTCCCTACGAAAAACTGTTTTTT
>TRBV4-1|TRBJ1-4|few|.
CASSQDRTRGGEKLFF
TGCGCCAGCAGCCAAGATAGAACCCGGGGGGGCGAGAAACTGTTTTTT
>TRBV4-1|TRBJ1-5|.|TRBD1
CASSQASLLRTGAIGNQPQHF
TGCGCCAGCAGCCAGGCTTCCCTACTCCGGACAGGGGCAATCGGCAATCAGCCCCAGCATTTT
>TRBV5-1|TRBJ2-4|few|.
CASSLSGSPGNIQYF
TGCGCCAGCAGCTTGTCGGGTAGCCCCGGAAACATTCAGTACTTC